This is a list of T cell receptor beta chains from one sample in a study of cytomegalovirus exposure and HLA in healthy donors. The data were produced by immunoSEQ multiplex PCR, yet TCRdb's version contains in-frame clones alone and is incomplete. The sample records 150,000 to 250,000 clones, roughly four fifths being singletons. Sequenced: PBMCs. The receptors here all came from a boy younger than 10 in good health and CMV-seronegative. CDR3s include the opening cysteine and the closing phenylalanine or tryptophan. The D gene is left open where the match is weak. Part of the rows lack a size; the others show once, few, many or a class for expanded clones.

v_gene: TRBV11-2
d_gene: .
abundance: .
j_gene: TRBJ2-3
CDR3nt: TGTGCCAGCAGCTTAGGGCTCCTAGATACGCAGTATTTT
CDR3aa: CASSLGLLDTQYF

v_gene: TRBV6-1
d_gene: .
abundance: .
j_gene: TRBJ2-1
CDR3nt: TGTGCCAGCAGTTTCTTTCACGGTAATGAGCAGTTCTTC
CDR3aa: CASSFFHGNEQFF

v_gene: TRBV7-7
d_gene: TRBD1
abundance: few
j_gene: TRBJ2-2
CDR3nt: TGTGCTAGCAGCTTAGGGGGCGCCCCTTATCATAGTCGCGCCGGGGAGCTGTTTTTT
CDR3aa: CASSLGGAPYHSRAGELFF

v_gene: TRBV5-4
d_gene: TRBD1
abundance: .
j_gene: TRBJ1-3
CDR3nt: TGTGCCAGCAGCTTGGCAGGGGGAGCCTCTGGAAACACCATATATTTT
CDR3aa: CASSLAGGASGNTIYF

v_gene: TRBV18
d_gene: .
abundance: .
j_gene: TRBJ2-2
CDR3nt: TGTGCCAGCTCACCAGGCGGAGGCACCGGGGAGCTGTTTTTT
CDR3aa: CASSPGGGTGELFF

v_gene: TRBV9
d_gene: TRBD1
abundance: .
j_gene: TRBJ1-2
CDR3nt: TGTGCCAGCAGCCCAGGGGGCAGCTATGGCTACACCTTC
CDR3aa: CASSPGGSYGYTF

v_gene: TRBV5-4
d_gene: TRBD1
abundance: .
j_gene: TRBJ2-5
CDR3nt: TGTGCCAGCAGCGAGGGGACAGAAGAGACCCAGTACTTC
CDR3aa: CASSEGTEETQYF

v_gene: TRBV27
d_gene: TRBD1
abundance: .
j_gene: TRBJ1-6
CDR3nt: TGTGCCAGCAGTTTACGACAGGGGGATTCACCCCTCCACTTT
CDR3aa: CASSLRQGDSPLHF

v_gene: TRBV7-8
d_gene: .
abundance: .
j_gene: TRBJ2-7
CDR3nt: TGTGCCAGCGGGGAGGATTCCTACGAGCAGTACTTC
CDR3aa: CASGEDSYEQYF

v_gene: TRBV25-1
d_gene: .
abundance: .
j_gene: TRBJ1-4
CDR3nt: TGTGCCAGCAGTGACCCAAATGGCAGGGCGAAACTGTTTTTT
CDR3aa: CASSDPNGRAKLFF

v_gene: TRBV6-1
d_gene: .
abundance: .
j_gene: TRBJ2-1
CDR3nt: TGTGCCAGCAGTATTCGCCCCCAACATGGCAATGAGCAGTTCTTC
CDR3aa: CASSIRPQHGNEQFF

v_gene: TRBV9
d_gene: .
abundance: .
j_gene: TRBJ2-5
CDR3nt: TGTGCCAGCAGCGTAGCCCCCCGGACAGACCAAGAGACCCAGTACTTC
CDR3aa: CASSVAPRTDQETQYF

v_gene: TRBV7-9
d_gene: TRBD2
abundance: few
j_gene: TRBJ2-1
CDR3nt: TGTGCCAGCAGCTTACCTATAGCGGGGGGGAGCTCCTACAATGAGCAGTTCTTC
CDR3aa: CASSLPIAGGSSYNEQFF

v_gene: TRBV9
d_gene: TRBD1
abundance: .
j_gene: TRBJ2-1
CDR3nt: TGTGCCAGCAGCGTCGAGGGGACAGGTCACTACAATGAGCAGTTCTTC
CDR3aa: CASSVEGTGHYNEQFF

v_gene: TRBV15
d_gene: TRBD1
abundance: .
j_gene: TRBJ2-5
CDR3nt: TGTGCCACCAGCAATCATTGGACAGGCCAAGAGACCCAGTACTTC
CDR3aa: CATSNHWTGQETQYF

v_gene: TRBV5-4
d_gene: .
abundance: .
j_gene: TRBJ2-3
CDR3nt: TGCGCCAGCAGCCATTCCGGTTCAGATACGCAGTATTTT
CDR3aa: CASSHSGSDTQYF

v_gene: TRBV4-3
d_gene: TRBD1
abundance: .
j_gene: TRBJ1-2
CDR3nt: TGCGCCAGCAGCCAAGATCGGAGGGGGCCGGGTGGCTACACCTTC
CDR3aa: CASSQDRRGPGGYTF

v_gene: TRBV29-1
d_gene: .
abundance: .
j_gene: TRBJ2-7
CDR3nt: TGCAGCGTGAAACTAAACGACAGACCCTACGAGCAGTACTTC
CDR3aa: CSVKLNDRPYEQYF

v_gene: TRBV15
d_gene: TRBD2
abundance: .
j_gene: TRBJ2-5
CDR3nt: TGTGCCACCAGCCCCGCCGGGAGCGGGGGGGCAGAGACCCAGTACTTC
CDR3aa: CATSPAGSGGAETQYF

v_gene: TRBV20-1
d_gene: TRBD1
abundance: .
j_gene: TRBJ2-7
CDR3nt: TGCAGTGCGATCCAGGGGGCGTTC
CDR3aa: CSAIQGAF

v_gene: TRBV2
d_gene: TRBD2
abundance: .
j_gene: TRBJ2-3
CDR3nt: TGTGCCAGCAGCCTCCTAGCGGGGGGCACAGATACGCAGTATTTT
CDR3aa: CASSLLAGGTDTQYF

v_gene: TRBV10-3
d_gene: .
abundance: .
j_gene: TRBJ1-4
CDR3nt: TGTGCCATCAGCAGAACCGGGACAAAGACTAATGAAAAACTGTTTTTT
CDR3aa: CAISRTGTKTNEKLFF